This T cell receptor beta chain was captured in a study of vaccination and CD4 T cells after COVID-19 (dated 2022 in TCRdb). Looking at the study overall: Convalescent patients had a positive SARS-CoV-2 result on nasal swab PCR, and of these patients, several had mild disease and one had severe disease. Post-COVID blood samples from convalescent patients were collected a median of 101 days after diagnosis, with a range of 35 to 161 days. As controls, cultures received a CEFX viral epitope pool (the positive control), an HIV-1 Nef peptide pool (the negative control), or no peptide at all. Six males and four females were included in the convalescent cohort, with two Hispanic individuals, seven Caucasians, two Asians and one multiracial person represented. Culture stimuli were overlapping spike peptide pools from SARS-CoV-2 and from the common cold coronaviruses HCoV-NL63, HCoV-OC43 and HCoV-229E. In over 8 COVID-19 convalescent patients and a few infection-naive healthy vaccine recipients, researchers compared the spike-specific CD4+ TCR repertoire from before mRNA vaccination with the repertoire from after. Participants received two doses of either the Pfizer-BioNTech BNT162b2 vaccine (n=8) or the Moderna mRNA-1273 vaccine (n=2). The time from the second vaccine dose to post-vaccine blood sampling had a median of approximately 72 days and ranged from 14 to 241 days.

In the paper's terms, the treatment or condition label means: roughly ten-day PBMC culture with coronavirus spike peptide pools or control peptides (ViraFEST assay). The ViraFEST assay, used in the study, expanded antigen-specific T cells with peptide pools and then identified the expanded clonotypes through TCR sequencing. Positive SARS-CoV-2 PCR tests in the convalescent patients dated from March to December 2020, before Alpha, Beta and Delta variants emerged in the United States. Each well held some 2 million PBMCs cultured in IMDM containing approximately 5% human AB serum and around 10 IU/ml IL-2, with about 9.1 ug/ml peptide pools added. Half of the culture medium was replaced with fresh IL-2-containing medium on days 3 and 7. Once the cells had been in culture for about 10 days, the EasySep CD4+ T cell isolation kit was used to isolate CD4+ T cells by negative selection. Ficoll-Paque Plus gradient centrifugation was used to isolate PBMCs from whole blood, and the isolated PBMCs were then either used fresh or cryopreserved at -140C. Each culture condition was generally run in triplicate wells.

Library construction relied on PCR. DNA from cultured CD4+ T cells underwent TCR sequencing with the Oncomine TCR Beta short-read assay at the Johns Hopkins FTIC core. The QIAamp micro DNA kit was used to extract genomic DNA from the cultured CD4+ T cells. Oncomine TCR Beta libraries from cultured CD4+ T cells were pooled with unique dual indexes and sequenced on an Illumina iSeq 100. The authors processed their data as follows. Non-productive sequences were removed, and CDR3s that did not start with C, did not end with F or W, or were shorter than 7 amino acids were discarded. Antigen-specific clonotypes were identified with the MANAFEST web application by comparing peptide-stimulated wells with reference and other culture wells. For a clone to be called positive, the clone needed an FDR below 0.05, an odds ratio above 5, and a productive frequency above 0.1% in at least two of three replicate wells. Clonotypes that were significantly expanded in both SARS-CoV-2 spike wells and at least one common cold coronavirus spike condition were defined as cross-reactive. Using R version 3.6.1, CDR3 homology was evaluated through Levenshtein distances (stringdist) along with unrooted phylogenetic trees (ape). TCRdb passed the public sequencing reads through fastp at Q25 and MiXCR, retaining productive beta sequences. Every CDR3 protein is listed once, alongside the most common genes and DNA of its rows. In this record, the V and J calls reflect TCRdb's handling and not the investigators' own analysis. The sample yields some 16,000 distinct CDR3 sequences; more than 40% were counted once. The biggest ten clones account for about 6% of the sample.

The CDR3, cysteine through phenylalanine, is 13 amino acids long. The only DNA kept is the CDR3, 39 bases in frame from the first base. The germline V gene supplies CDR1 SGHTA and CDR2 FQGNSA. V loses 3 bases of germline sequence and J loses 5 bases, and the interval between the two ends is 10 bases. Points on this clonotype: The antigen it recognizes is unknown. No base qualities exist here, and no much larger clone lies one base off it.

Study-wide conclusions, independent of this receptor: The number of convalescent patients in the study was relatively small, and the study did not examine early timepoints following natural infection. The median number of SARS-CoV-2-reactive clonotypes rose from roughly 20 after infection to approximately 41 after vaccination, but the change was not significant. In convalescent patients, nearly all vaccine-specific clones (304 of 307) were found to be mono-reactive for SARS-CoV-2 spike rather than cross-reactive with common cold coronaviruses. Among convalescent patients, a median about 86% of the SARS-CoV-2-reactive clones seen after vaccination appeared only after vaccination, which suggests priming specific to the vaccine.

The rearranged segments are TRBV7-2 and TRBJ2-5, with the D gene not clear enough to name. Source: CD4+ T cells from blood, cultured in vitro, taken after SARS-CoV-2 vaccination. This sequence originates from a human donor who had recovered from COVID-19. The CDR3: CASSFSARETQYF. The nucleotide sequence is TGTGCCAGCAGCTTTTCCGCTAGGGAGACCCAGTACTTC.